This TCR beta chain was obtained from a study of T cells in localized non-small cell lung cancer (TCRdb year 2020). Study-level background: The study analyzed T cell repertoires of under 250 early-stage NSCLC patients, comparing tumors and uninvolved tumor-adjacent lungs. The cohort consisted of a few hundred treatment-naive NSCLC patients whose localized lung tumors had been resected. NSCLC patients had a mean age of approximately 66 years, and 129 were male and over 85 female. General conclusions and limits of the study: A median of roughly 60 of the top 100 tumor clones were detected in paired uninvolved adjacent lung, and some 29 of these tumor clones were also found among the top 100 clones of the paired uninvolved adjacent lung. The highest T cell clonality was observed in uninvolved tumor-adjacent lung, where clonality exceeded that of tumor, suggesting that antigenic responses were more focused in uninvolved tumor-adjacent lung. Because multi-region sequencing of the tumors was not done, intratumor heterogeneity could not be ruled out. Higher blood T cell density associated with longer overall survival, while higher adjacent-lung clonality associated with shorter survival. Because the study design was exploratory, TCR variables were selected using unadjusted p-values without false-discovery rate correction.

Concerning this clone: Its antigen is still unknown. One base away there is no much larger clone; base qualities are not given.

TCR beta CDR3 regions were sequenced from DNA using the immunoSEQ Assay. Regarding the original processing steps: To compute T cell density, TCR beta template counts were normalized to usable DNA, which was estimated by amplifying housekeeping genes. Richness was estimated with the preseqR package, extrapolating to 400,000 templates for PBMC samples and 120,000 templates for tissue samples. Clonality was calculated as one minus Pielou's evenness. Tissue-enriched TCRs were identified through differential abundance testing performed on productive amino-acid clonotypes, with a minimum total count of 5 and an alpha of 0.1. The Jaccard Index and the Morisita Overlap Index were used to measure repertoire overlap between compartments. GLIPH clustered TCR beta CDR3s with public tetramer-defined viral CDR3s; viral motifs required at least three viral sequences plus V-gene enrichment. TCRdb mirrors the immuneACCESS table, restricted to in-frame sequences. Some clones are absent from its copies; in checked studies, under half trace to an unresolved V gene, and the reason for the others is unknown. That table is the source of V, J and clone size, and D and trimming were worked out from the DNA. Counted in this sample were tens of thousands of clones; 80% to 85% of them appeared once. In total, the top ten clones hold approximately 5.4% of the sample.

At diagnosis, tumor, uninvolved tumor-adjacent lung and peripheral blood were collected and then preserved as a mix of FFPE and fresh-frozen material. For TCR repertoire profiling, blood samples were analyzed in the form of peripheral blood mononuclear cells. This TCR was recovered from a man aged 35 to 70 with stage III lung adenocarcinoma. The sample in question was peripheral blood mononuclear cells, obtained before any cancer treatment.

The CDR3 reads as follows: CASSTTLQETQYF. The DNA sequence is TGTGCCAGTAGTACCACCCTCCAAGAGACCCAGTACTTC. The chain links TRBV19 with TRBJ2-5, with the D gene call left open. V loses 4 bases of germline sequence and J loses 1 base, and the interval between the two ends is 7 bases. The germline V gene (reference sequence) sets CDR1 to LNHDA and CDR2 to SQIVND. The CDR3 measures 13 amino acids from cysteine to phenylalanine. The DNA shown is the 39-base CDR3, in frame from base 1.